Given below is one T cell receptor (beta chain) in context. The sample is drawn from a study of control samples from healthy donors and cancer patients. The CDR3 totals 13 residues. Germline V lookup: CDR1 MNHEY, CDR2 SMNVEV (reference sequence). The V segment lost 2 bases and the J segment 4 bases; nucleotides outside the gene matches: 0. Assay used: immunoSEQ multiplex PCR; TCRdb lists only in-frame clones, some missing. This table has approximately 82,000 clones, about 93% appearing once. Input material: blood. The receptor was derived from a young woman in good health. This chain joins TRBV27 and TRBJ2-3, with 7 bases matching TRBD2. The CDR3 is CASSLRGADTQYF. In DNA form, the CDR3 reads TGTGCCAGCAGTTTACGGGGGGCAGATACGCAGTATTTT.